The entry below gives a single T cell receptor (beta chain) sequence along with its context. These data belong to a study of blood T cell repertoires in COVID-19. This CDR3 has 18 amino acids. Using immunoSEQ multiplex PCR, the repertoire was profiled, and TCRdb retains in-frame clones only, with some absent. The table has 51,000 or so clones, around 85% seen once. Sequenced input: peripheral blood. This rearrangement joins TRBV21-1 to TRBJ2-7; the table calls TRBD1, which could not be checked here. TRBV21-1 is tagged as a pseudogene. This TCR was recovered from a woman aged 80 or older with COVID-19, enrolled during active disease. The CDR3 loop is CASSKGGGQGRGLYEQYF. CDR3 bases: TGTGCCAGCAGCAAAGGTGGCGGACAGGGAAGGGGGCTCTACGAGCAGTACTTC.